The source of this T cell receptor beta chain is a study of T cell changes during pregnancy in multiple sclerosis. The assay was immunoSEQ multiplex PCR, and TCRdb's table has in-frame clones only and misses some. Of about 30,000 clones listed, around 88% were seen once; the top ten hold about 3.3%. Trimming shortened V by 4 bases and J by 6 bases, and 6 bases separated the two germline ends. Germline V CDR1 and CDR2: DFQATT, SNEGSKA (reference sequence). This CDR3 contains 10 residues. This chain joins TRBV20-1 and TRBJ1-1, with unresolved D. The source is a female donor in good health, enrolled as a control in a pregnancy study. Sequenced material: CD4+ T cells from peripheral blood mononuclear cells, taken in the first trimester of pregnancy. CDR3 residues: CSAMRSEAFF. CDR3 nucleotides: TGCAGTGCTATGCGCTCTGAAGCTTTCTTT.